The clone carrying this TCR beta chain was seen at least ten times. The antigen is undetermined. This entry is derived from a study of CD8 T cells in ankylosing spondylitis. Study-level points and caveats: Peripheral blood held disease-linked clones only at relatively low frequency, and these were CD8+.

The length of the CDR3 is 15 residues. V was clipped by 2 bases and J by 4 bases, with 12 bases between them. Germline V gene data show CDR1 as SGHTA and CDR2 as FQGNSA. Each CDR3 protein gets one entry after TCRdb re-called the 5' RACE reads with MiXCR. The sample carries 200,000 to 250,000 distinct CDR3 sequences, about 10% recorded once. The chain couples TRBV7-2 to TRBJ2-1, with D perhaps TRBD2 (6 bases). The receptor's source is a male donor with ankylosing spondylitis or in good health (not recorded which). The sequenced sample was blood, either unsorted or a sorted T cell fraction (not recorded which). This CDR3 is CASSLIGGLYNEQFF. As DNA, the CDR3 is TGTGCCAGCAGCTTAATCGGGGGTTTATACAATGAGCAGTTCTTC. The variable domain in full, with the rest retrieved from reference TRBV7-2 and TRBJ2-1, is GAGVSQSPSNKVTEKGKDVELRCDPISGHTALYWYRQSLGQGLEFLIYFQGNSAPDKSGLPSDRFSAERTGGSVSTLTIQRTQQEDSAVYLCASSLIGGLYNEQFFGPGTRLTVL.